This note documents a single T cell receptor beta chain sequence. The CDR3 covers 14 residues. Germline-derived CDR1 and CDR2 are SGHTA and FQGNSA. V gave up 5 bases and J gave up 4 bases, with 14 bases separating them. These data originate in a study of T cell responses to AZD1222 COVID-19 vaccine. Repertoires were generated with immunoSEQ multiplex PCR, while TCRdb's copy carries only in-frame clones and drops some. This sample carries around 83,000 clones, about 82% of them seen once, and the ten largest clones take over 8%. The chain recombines TRBV7-2 with TRBJ1-1, with D tentatively TRBD1 (5 bases). The sequencing used peripheral blood, collected on day 0 of AZD1222 vaccination. This sequence was found in an adult in good health. The CDR3 DNA reads TGTGCCAGCAGCGCTAATCCAGGGAGCACTGAAGCTTTCTTT. Amino acid sequence: CASSANPGSTEAFF.